This T cell receptor (beta chain) was sequenced during a study of blood T cell repertoires in COVID-19. Germline-derived CDR1 and CDR2 are ENHRY and SYGVKD. The V end was cut by 6 bases, the J end by 6 bases, with 17 bases between. CDR3 length: 14 amino acids. The assay was immunoSEQ multiplex PCR, and TCRdb's table has in-frame clones only and misses some. The data show about 140,000 clones, with around 83% seen just once and approximately 9% held by the top ten. J is TRBJ1-2 and V is TRBV10-3, with D perhaps matching TRBD1 (6 bases). This receptor was obtained from a man younger than 45 with COVID-19, enrolled during active disease. The specimen was peripheral blood. CDR3 in DNA: TGTGCCATCAGCACAGGGTCTGGAAGCGATGGCTACACCTTC. It encodes CAISTGSGSDGYTF.